The source of this T cell receptor (beta chain) is a study of monozygotic twins with inflammatory bowel disease. The length of the CDR3 is 14 residues. CDR1 and CDR2 from the germline V gene are MRHNA and SNTAGT. Study-wide findings and caveats: IBD patients share fewer clonotypes with other people than healthy twins do, especially with disease activity.

TCRdb re-analyzed the 5' RACE reads; it lists each CDR3 protein once, without DNA. The sample table sets out fewer than 550,000 distinct CDR3 sequences. On this clonotype: What it recognizes is unknown.

This receptor was taken from a human donor with ulcerative colitis or Crohn's disease, or a healthy co-twin of an affected twin (not recorded which). The sequenced material came from blood. V gene TRBV6-4 combines with J gene TRBJ2-3. CDR3 amino acids: CASSRGFSTDTQYF.